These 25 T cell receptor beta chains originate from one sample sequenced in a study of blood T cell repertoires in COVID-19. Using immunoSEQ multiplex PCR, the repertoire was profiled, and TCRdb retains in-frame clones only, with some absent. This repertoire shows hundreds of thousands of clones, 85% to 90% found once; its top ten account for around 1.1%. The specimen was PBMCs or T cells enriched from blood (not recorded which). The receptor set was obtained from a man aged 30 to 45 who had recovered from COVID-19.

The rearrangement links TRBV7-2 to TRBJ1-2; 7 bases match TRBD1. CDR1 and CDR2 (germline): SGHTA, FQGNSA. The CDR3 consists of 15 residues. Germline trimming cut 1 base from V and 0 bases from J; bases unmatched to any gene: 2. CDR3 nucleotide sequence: TGTGCCAGCAGCTTAGAAGGGGGCCCTAACTATGGCTACACCTTC. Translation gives CASSLEGGPNYGYTF.

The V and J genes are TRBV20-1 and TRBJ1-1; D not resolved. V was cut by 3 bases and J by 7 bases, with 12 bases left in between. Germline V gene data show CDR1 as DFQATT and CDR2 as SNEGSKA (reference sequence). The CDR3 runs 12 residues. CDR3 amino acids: CSASFLSYEAFF. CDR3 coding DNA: TGCAGTGCTAGTTTTCTGTCCTATGAAGCTTTCTTT.

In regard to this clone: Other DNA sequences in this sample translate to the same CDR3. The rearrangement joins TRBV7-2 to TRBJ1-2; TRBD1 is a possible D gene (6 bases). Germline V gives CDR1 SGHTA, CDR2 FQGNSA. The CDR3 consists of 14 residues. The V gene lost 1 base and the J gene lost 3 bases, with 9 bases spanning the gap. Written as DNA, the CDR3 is TGTGCCAGCAGCTTAGGGGGGCGCGACTATGGCTACACCTTC. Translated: CASSLGGRDYGYTF.

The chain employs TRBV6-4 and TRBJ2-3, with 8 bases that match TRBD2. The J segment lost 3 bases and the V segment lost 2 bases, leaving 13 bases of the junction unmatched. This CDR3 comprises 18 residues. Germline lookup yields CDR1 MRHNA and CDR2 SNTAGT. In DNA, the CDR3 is TGTGCCAGCAGTGACCAATCTCTTTTAGCGGGAAGGACAGATACGCAGTATTTT. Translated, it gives CASSDQSLLAGRTDTQYF.

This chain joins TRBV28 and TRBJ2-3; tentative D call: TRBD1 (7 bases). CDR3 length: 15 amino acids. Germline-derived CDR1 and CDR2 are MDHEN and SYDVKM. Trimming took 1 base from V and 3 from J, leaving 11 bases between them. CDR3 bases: TGTGCCAGCAGTTTATTGCAGGGGGGAACAGATACGCAGTATTTT. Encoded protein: CASSLLQGGTDTQYF.

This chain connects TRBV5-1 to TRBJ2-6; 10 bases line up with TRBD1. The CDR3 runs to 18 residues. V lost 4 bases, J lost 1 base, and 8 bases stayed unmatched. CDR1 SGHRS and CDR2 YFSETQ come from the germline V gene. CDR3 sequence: CASSQETGGPSGANVLTF. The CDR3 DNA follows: TGCGCCAGCAGCCAAGAGACAGGGGGCCCATCTGGGGCCAACGTCCTGACTTTC.

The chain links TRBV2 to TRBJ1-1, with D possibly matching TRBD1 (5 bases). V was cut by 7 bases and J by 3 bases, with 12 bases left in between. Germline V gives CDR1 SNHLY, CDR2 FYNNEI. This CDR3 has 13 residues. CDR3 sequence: CASTQGWDTEAFF. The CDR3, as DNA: TGTGCCAGCACGCAGGGTTGGGACACTGAAGCTTTCTTT.

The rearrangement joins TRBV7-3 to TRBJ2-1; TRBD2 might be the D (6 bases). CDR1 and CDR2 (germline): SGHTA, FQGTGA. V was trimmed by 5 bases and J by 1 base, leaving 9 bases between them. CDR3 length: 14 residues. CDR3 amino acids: CASSRSGSYNEQFF. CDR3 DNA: TGTGCCAGCAGCAGAAGCGGGTCCTACAATGAGCAGTTCTTC.

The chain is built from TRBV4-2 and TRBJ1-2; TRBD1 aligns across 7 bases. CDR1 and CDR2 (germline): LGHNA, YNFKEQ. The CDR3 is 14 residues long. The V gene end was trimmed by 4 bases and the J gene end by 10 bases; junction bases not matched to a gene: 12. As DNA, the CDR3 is TGTGCCAGCAGCCCCTCTAGCCTCGACAGGGACTACACCTTC. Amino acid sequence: CASSPSSLDRDYTF.

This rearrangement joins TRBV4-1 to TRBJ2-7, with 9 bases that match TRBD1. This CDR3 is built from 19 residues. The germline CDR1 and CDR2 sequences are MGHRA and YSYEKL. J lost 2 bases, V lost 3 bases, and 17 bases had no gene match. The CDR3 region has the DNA TGCGCCAGCAGCCACCGCCCCAACCCAGGGACAGGGATTGCCTACGAGCAGTACTTC. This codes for CASSHRPNPGTGIAYEQYF.

This CDR3 is CASRAGTGTQPQHF. The CDR3 nucleotides are TGTGCCAGCAGGGCCGGGACAGGGACGCAGCCCCAGCATTTT. The chain carries TRBV2 and TRBJ1-5, with 9 bases aligning to TRBD1. CDR1 and CDR2 from the germline V gene are SNHLY and FYNNEI. V trimming: 6 bases; J trimming: 7 bases; junction bases outside the gene matches: 7. The length of the CDR3 is 14 residues.

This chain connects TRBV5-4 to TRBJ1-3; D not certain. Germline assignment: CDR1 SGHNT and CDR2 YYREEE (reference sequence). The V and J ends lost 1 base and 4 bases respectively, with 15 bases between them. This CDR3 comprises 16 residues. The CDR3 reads CASSLFGGMAGNTIYF. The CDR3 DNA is TGTGCCAGCAGCTTGTTTGGCGGCATGGCCGGAAACACCATATATTTT.

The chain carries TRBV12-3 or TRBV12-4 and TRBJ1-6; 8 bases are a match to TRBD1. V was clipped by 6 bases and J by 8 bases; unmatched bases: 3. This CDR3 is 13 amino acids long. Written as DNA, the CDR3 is TGTGCCAGCAGGACAGGGGTGGATTCACCCCTCCACTTT. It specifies CASRTGVDSPLHF.

The DNA for the CDR3 is TGTGCCAGCAGCTTGGGGGGGATGGGGCTAGCGTACAATGAGCAGTTCTTC. Its protein is CASSLGGMGLAYNEQFF. The rearrangement joins TRBV7-2 to TRBJ2-1; TRBD2 agrees at 7 bases. V shed 3 bases, J shed 4 bases, and the junction held 12 bases outside the gene matches. CDR3 length equals 17 residues. Germline V gene sequence: CDR1 SGHTA, CDR2 FQGNSA. The full variable domain, with the rest looked up from reference TRBV7-2 and TRBJ2-1, is GAGVSQSPSNKVTEKGKDVELRCDPISGHTALYWYRQSLGQGLEFLIYFQGNSAPDKSGLPSDRFSAERTGGSVSTLTIQRTQQEDSAVYLCASSLGGMGLAYNEQFFGPGTRLTVL.

The CDR3 coding sequence is TGTGCCAGCAGCGGGGACAAGACGAGGACCGGGGAGCTGTTTTTT. Its protein product is CASSGDKTRTGELFF. The chain employs TRBV9 and TRBJ2-2; D is possibly TRBD1 (6 bases). Germline lookup yields CDR1 SGDLS and CDR2 YYNGEE. The V and J ends lost 3 bases and 5 bases respectively, with 14 bases between them. CDR3 size: 15 residues.

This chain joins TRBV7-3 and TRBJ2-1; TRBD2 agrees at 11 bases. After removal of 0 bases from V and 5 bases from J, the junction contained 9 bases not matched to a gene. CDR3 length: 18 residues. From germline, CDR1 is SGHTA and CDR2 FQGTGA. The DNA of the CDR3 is TGTGCCAGCAGCTTAACTAGCGGGAGGGAAACTAAGAACAATGAGCAGTTCTTC. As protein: CASSLTSGRETKNNEQFF.

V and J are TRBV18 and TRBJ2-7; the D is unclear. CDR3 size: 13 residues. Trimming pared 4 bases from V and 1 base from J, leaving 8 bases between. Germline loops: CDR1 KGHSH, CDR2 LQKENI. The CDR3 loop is CASSLSISYEQYF. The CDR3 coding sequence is TGTGCCAGCTCACTCTCTATATCCTACGAGCAGTACTTC.

CDR3 sequence reads: CASSPYSNQPQHF. CDR3 coding DNA: TGTGCCAGCAGCCCGTATAGCAATCAGCCCCAGCATTTT. This chain connects TRBV2 to TRBJ1-5, with D unclear. The CDR3 covers 13 residues. V lost 6 bases, J lost 0 bases, and 6 bases lay in between. Germline-derived CDR1 and CDR2 are SNHLY and FYNNEI.

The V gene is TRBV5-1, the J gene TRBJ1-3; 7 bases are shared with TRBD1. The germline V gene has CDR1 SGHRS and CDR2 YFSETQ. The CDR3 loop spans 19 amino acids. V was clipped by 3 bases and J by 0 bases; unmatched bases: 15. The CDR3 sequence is CASSSWYPGRGDSGNTIYF. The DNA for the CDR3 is TGCGCCAGCAGCTCCTGGTACCCCGGCAGGGGGGACTCTGGAAACACCATATATTTT.

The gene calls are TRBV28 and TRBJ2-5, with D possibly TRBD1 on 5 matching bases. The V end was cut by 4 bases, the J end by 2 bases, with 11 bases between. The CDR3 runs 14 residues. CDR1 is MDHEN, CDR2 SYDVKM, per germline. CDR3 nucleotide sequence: TGTGCCAGCAGTTCCCACAGGTCTCAAGAGACCCAGTACTTC. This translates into CASSSHRSQETQYF.

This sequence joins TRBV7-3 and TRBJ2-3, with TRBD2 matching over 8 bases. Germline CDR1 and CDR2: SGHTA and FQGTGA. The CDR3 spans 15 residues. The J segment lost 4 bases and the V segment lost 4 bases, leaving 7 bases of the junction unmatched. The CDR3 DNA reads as TGTGCCAGCAGCTCGAGCGGGAGCCTCCCAGATACGCAGTATTTT. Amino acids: CASSSSGSLPDTQYF. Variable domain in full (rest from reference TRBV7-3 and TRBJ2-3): GAGVSQTPSNKVTEKGKYVELRCDPISGHTALYWYRQSLGQGPEFLIYFQGTGAADDSGLPNDRFFAVRPEGSVSTLKIQRTERGDSAVYLCASSSSGSLPDTQYFGPGTRLTVL.

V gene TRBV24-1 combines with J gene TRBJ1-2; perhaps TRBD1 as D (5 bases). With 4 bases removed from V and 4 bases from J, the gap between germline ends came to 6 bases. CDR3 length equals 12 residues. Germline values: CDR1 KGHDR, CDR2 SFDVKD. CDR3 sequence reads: CATSEGVYGYTF. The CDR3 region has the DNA TGTGCCACCAGTGAAGGGGTCTATGGCTACACCTTC.

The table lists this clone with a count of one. The CDR3 DNA reads TGCGCCAGCAGCTTGGCCAAGGCGGGAGGGTACAGCACAGATACGCAGTATTTT. Protein sequence: CASSLAKAGGYSTDTQYF. The V gene is TRBV5-1, the J gene TRBJ2-3, with 9 bases matching TRBD2. The junction had 8 bases not matched to a gene; V was cut back by 0 bases and J by 0 bases. The CDR3 is 18 amino acids. CDR1 is SGHRS and CDR2 is YFSETQ in the germline V gene.

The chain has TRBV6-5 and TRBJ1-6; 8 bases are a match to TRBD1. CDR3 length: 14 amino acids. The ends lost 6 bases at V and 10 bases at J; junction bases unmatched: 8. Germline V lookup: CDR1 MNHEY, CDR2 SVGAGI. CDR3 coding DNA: TGTGCCAGCAGAGGACAGGGTGTCCTCTCACCCCTCCACTTT. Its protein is CASRGQGVLSPLHF.

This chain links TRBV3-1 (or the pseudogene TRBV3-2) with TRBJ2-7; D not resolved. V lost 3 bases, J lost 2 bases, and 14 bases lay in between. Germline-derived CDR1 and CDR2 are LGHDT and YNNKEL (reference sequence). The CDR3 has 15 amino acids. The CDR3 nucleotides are TGTGCCAGCAGCCACGCCTCCGAGACACCCTACGAGCAGTACTTC. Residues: CASSHASETPYEQYF.